This TCR beta chain stems from a study of identical twins (TCRdb year 2016). Broadly, across the study: The study deep-sequenced TCR alpha and beta repertoires from monozygotic twins, unrelated adults of various ages and cord blood to test whether fetal clonotypes persist. To rule out contamination, the twin experiments were replicated at different times with different library preparation protocols.

Library creation used 5' RACE. TCRdb lists the instrument as Illumina HiSeq 2000. A universal primer binding site was added through template switching, and the final cDNA carried a unique molecular identifier so that TCR cDNA molecules could be counted accurately. Specific primers in the conserved constant-segment region were used to synthesize first-strand cDNA for the TCR alpha and beta chains. To control for contamination, every cDNA library carried two barcodes: a SMART-Mk sample barcode plus Illumina barcodes. TruSeq adapter sequences along with Illumina sample barcodes were introduced in two successive PCR steps. The TCR alpha and beta cDNA libraries were sequenced on the Illumina HiSeq platform using custom primers. The authors processed their data as follows. Unique molecular identifiers were extracted from raw reads with MiGEC, and CDR3 positions were determined with MiXCR. For each individual, recombination models were inferred using an EM algorithm with the repgenHMM and IGoR tools. The analysis of shared clonotypes was done with the tcR package in R, with sharing normalized by the product of cloneset sizes. Out-of-frame nonproductive sequences were analyzed to study raw recombination free of thymic and clonal selection effects. TCRdb reworked the public reads: Q25 trimming with fastp, MiXCR clone assembly, productive beta chains retained. Each entry merges the rows of one CDR3 protein and shows their most common DNA and genes. V and J calls and clone size were set by TCRdb, not the authors. This sample is represented by nearly 650,000 distinct CDR3 sequences; about 7.6% of them were singletons. The top ten hold approximately 1.5% of the sample.

Every donor in the study was a healthy Caucasian. Three pairs of female monozygotic twins, all aged roughly 18 to 29 years, made up the twin cohort. Peripheral blood mononuclear cells were used as the source from which RNA for TCR libraries was isolated. The germline V gene (reference sequence) specifies LNHDA as CDR1 and SQIVND as CDR2. Relative to germline, V is missing 1 base and J is missing 0 bases, with 6 bases of the junction outside any gene match. There are 18 amino acids in the CDR3, from cysteine to phenylalanine inclusive. The DNA shown is the 54-base CDR3, in frame from base 1. Notes on this clonotype: Its recognized antigen is unknown. The record has no base qualities; no much larger clone is one base away.

Overall results and qualifications from the work: In beta out-of-frame sequences, excess twin sharing was weaker, because having fewer shared sequences lowered the signal-to-noise ratio. Recombination models systematically underestimated out-of-frame TCR alpha sharing in monozygotic twins but agreed with sharing between unrelated individuals. Compared with coincidental sharing between unrelated individuals, out-of-frame TCR alpha sequences shared between twins showed an excess of sequences with low generation probability. Zero-insertion analyses could be partly confounded by invariant T cells such as MAIT and iNKT, although diverse VJ usage argued against such confounding for most clonotypes. Because the same donors could not be followed over many years, the conclusions relied on cross-sectional statistical analysis. Abundant cord blood beta clonotypes had fewer insertions, young adult naive repertoires showed a similar but weaker trend, and memory repertoires showed no such trend.

These data are also associated with another study on yellow fever vaccine responses in identical twins. Per the second study: According to the authors, the vaccine-induced T cell response in identical twins seemed to be partly convergent and partly specific to each individual. Focusing on identical twins, the study followed the T cell clones that responded to the vaccine, and did so with precision.

Sequencing was performed on PBMCs. The sequence was collected from a woman between 18 and 30 years old in good health. The receptor chain draws on TRBV19 and TRBJ2-6; 7 central nucleotides agree with TRBD1. The CDR3 here reads CASSIVGDSPSGANVLTF. Here is the DNA: TGTGCCAGTAGTATAGTAGGGGACAGCCCCTCTGGGGCCAACGTCCTGACTTTC.